Detailed here is one T cell receptor (beta chain). Its antigen is not identified. The CDR3 runs 13 residues. Germline V gives CDR1 SQVTM, CDR2 ANQGSEA. V was cut by 1 base and J by 5 bases, with 8 bases left in between. The sample comes from a study of shared clonotypes between healthy human individuals. Across the study: Donor ages ranged 18 to 49 years: a couple of women, a few men. Overall study findings and caveats: Though the depth was large, rarefaction showed that sorted-subset sequencing was incomplete.

This was a deep-level run. Only in-frame clones appear in the TCRdb table, and some are missing; sequencing was by immunoSEQ multiplex PCR. Of 2 million to 3 million clones listed, roughly 93% were seen once; the top ten hold 0.36%. The receptor was isolated from a man between 18 and 29 years old in good health. Some clones in this sample may be carry-over from other donors' samples. Sequenced material: naive CD4+ T cells from PBMCs. Regarding subset: CD45RA+ positively selected. The chain couples TRBV29-1 to TRBJ2-2; D is uncertain. The CDR3 bases are TGCAGCGTTGAAGGGGAAGGAACCGGGGAGCTGTTTTTT. It specifies CSVEGEGTGELFF.